This T cell receptor beta chain was retrieved from a study of blood T cell repertoires in COVID-19. Using immunoSEQ multiplex PCR, the repertoire was profiled, and TCRdb retains in-frame clones only, with some absent. The top ten hold 1% to 1.2% of the sample, which has about 160,000 clones, roughly 85% seen once. This CDR3 is 15 amino acids long. Trimming cost V 1 base and J 11 bases; bases outside gene matches: 4. The germline gives CDR1 SGHNT, CDR2 YYREEE (reference sequence). The rearrangement uses TRBV5-4 and TRBJ2-3, with TRBD2 matching over 16 bases. Sample: peripheral blood. This receptor was identified in a man in his forties with acute or convalescent COVID-19. The CDR3 DNA reads TGTGCCAGCAGCTTGCCGGGACTAGCGGGGGGGGAGCAGTATTTT. Its translation: CASSLPGLAGGEQYF. The variable domain in full, completed from reference TRBV5-4 and TRBJ2-3, reads ETGVTQSPTHLIKTRGQQVTLRCSSQSGHNTVSWYQQALGQGPQFIFQYYREEENGRGNFPPRFSGLQFPNYSSELNVNALELDDSALYLCASSLPGLAGGEQYFGPGTRLTVL.